The 30 T cell receptor beta chains listed next were all sequenced from one sample in a study of blood T cell repertoires in COVID-19. TCRdb's copy holds only in-frame clones and misses some; the assay was immunoSEQ multiplex PCR. The sample has roughly 99,000 clones; more than 80% are singletons. The material sequenced was peripheral blood. These receptors all come from a man aged 40-49 years with active or convalescent COVID-19.

The table lists this clone with a count of one. The rearrangement links TRBV18 to TRBJ2-1; maybe TRBD2 (7 bases). CDR3 size: 17 residues. V lost 2 bases to trimming and J lost 5 bases, with 19 bases between them. Germline V gene lookup returns CDR1 KGHSH and CDR2 LQKENI. The CDR3 nucleotides are TGTGCCAGCTCACCATCCGGGTGGGGGGGCCGAAACAATGAGCAGTTCTTC. Residues: CASSPSGWGGRNNEQFF.

The chain joins TRBV27 to TRBJ1-2; TRBD1 might be the D (6 bases). V was clipped by 3 bases and J by 3 bases, with 14 bases between them. Germline CDR1 and CDR2: MNHEY and SMNVEV (reference sequence). The CDR3 covers 15 residues. Here the CDR3 DNA reads TGTGCCAGCAGTTTTGGGCAGGGGATGGACTATGGCTACACCTTC. Its translation is CASSFGQGMDYGYTF.

The chain links TRBV19 to TRBJ1-3, with a tentative D call TRBD1 (5 bases). Germline lookup yields CDR1 LNHDA and CDR2 SQIVND (reference sequence). V was trimmed by 4 bases and J by 4 bases, leaving 14 bases between them. This CDR3 spans 15 amino acids. In DNA, the CDR3 is TGTGCCAGTAGTAATCAGCCAGGGTACGGAAACACCATATATTTT. This translates into CASSNQPGYGNTIYF. Full variable domain (missing parts from reference TRBV19 and TRBJ1-3): DGGITQSPKYLFRKEGQNVTLSCEQNLNHDAMYWYRQDPGQGLRLIYYSQIVNDFQKGDIAEGYSVSREKKESFPLTVTSAQKNPTAFYLCASSNQPGYGNTIYFGEGSWLTVV.

The CDR3 sequence is CASSEAGTGGYNEQFF. DNA of the CDR3: TGTGCCAGCAGTGAAGCGGGGACAGGGGGCTACAATGAGCAGTTCTTC. V gene TRBV2 combines with J gene TRBJ2-1; 11 bases match TRBD1. Per the germline V gene, CDR1 is SNHLY and CDR2 is FYNNEI. J was trimmed by 3 bases and V by 0 bases; bases with no gene match: 1. The length of the CDR3 is 16 residues. Full variable domain (remainder filled in from reference TRBV2 and TRBJ2-1): EPEVTQTPSHQVTQMGQEVILRCVPISNHLYFYWYRQILGQKVEFLVSFYNNEISEKSEIFDDQFSVERPDGSNFTLKIRSTKLEDSAMYFCASSEAGTGGYNEQFFGPGTRLTVL.

The gene calls are TRBV6-2 or TRBV6-3 and TRBJ1-1, with D hard to call. The V and J ends lost 6 bases and 0 bases respectively, with 17 bases between them. Germline CDR1 reads MNHEY; CDR2 reads SVGEGT. The CDR3 has 16 residues. In DNA, the CDR3 is TGTGCCAGCAGCCCCCAAGGTACGGGGATGAACACTGAAGCTTTCTTT. This translates into CASSPQGTGMNTEAFF.

The chain couples TRBV18 to TRBJ1-6; weak D call: TRBD1 (5 bases). The germline V and J ends were trimmed by 2 bases and 7 bases, with 12 bases remaining between them. The CDR3 is made up of 15 amino acids. Germline lookup yields CDR1 KGHSH and CDR2 LQKENI. CDR3 in DNA: TGTGCCAGCTCACCAAGCTCAGGGATAAATTCACCCCTCCACTTT. It yields the protein CASSPSSGINSPLHF.

The rearrangement links TRBV7-9 to TRBJ2-7; 10 bases are a match to TRBD1. CDR3 length: 15 residues. The germline V gene encodes CDR1 SEHNR and CDR2 FQNEAQ (reference sequence). Germline trimming cut 6 bases from V and 5 bases from J; bases unmatched to any gene: 10. The CDR3 DNA follows: TGTGCCAGCAGAAATTGGACAGGGGGTAGGGACGAGCAGTACTTC. Translation: CASRNWTGGRDEQYF.

This chain connects TRBV3-1 (or the pseudogene TRBV3-2) to TRBJ2-2; 7 bases fit TRBD1. The CDR3 totals 15 residues. Germline CDR1 is LGHDT and CDR2 is YNNKEL (reference sequence). Germline trimming cut 6 bases from V and 2 bases from J; bases unmatched to any gene: 6. CDR3 amino acids: CASRAGTDNTGELFF. CDR3 nucleotide sequence: TGTGCCAGCAGGGCCGGGACAGACAACACCGGGGAGCTGTTTTTT.

The chain joins TRBV24-1 to TRBJ2-7, with D perhaps matching TRBD2 (5 bases). Germline CDR1 KGHDR, CDR2 SFDVKD. The CDR3 totals 12 residues. Deletions cut 8 bases from V and 7 bases from J, with 14 bases between. This CDR3 is CATTGIRGEQYF. The DNA for the CDR3 is TGTGCCACCACCGGGATCAGAGGTGAGCAGTACTTC.

The chain links TRBV7-9 to TRBJ2-3; 8 nucleotides align to TRBD2. The CDR3 length is 17 residues. J was trimmed by 6 bases and V by 1 base; bases with no gene match: 12. Germline-derived CDR1 and CDR2 are SEHNR and FQNEAQ (reference sequence). CDR3 amino acids: CASSLGVGAGGRDTQYF. The CDR3 DNA sequence: TGTGCCAGCAGCTTAGGAGTGGGCGCGGGAGGCCGGGATACGCAGTATTTT. The variable domain in full, with the rest retrieved from reference TRBV7-9 and TRBJ2-3, is DTGVSQNPRHKITKRGQNVTFRCDPISEHNRLYWYRQTLGQGPEFLTYFQNEAQLEKSRLLSDRFSAERPKGSFSTLEIQRTEQGDSAMYLCASSLGVGAGGRDTQYFGPGTRLTVL.

V and J are TRBV7-2 and TRBJ2-7; TRBD2 agrees at 8 bases. The CDR3 runs to 13 residues. The junction had 5 bases not matched to a gene; V was cut back by 3 bases and J by 7 bases. Germline V gene lookup returns CDR1 SGHTA and CDR2 FQGNSA. The CDR3 sequence is CASSFKLAVEQYF. DNA for the CDR3: TGTGCCAGCAGCTTCAAACTAGCGGTTGAGCAGTACTTC. The variable domain in full, completed from reference TRBV7-2 and TRBJ2-7, reads GAGVSQSPSNKVTEKGKDVELRCDPISGHTALYWYRQSLGQGLEFLIYFQGNSAPDKSGLPSDRFSAERTGGSVSTLTIQRTQQEDSAVYLCASSFKLAVEQYFGPGTRLTVT.

This chain links TRBV10-3 with TRBJ1-3; 12 bases fit TRBD1. The germline CDR1 and CDR2 sequences are ENHRY and SYGVKD. The CDR3 is 15 amino acids. Trimming took 8 bases from V and 3 from J; bases not matched to a gene: 5. CDR3 coding DNA: TGTGCCATCGTCGGGACAGGGGGCAGTGGAAACACCATATATTTT. This sequence encodes CAIVGTGGSGNTIYF.

The rearrangement uses TRBV7-3 and TRBJ2-1; TRBD2 might be the D (6 bases). Germline V CDR1 and CDR2: SGHTA, FQGTGA. CDR3 length: 17 amino acids. The V end lost 6 bases, the J end lost 2 bases, and 20 bases lay between the germline ends. The CDR3 protein is CASSRTLAATPYNEQFF. The CDR3 nucleotides are TGTGCCAGCAGTCGGACATTAGCGGCTACCCCCTACAATGAGCAGTTCTTC.

The CDR3 loop is CASEWTGGGFGGYTF. The CDR3 region has the DNA TGTGCCAGTGAATGGACAGGAGGAGGTTTTGGTGGCTACACCTTC. The chain links TRBV19 to TRBJ1-2; 7 bases align to TRBD1. J lost 7 bases, V lost 8 bases, and 16 bases had no gene match. The germline V gene has CDR1 LNHDA and CDR2 SQIVND (reference sequence). The CDR3 runs 15 residues.

The V and J genes are TRBV6-6 and TRBJ2-7; 8 bases match TRBD2. J gave up 3 bases and V 0 bases, and 4 bases lay outside the gene matches. CDR1 and CDR2 from the germline V gene are MNHNY and SVGAGI (reference sequence). The CDR3 has 15 residues. DNA for the CDR3: TGTGCCAGCAGTTACTCGTCGCGGGGGGACTACGAGCAGTACTTC. The encoded protein is CASSYSSRGDYEQYF.

This clone was detected only once. V and J are TRBV5-1 and TRBJ2-2; TRBD2 aligns across 8 bases. The germline V gene has CDR1 SGHRS and CDR2 YFSETQ. The CDR3 is 17 amino acids. J lost 0 bases, V lost 0 bases, and 4 bases had no gene match. The CDR3 region is CASSLGLARSNTGELFF. CDR3 sequence (DNA): TGCGCCAGCAGCTTGGGACTAGCGAGATCGAACACCGGGGAGCTGTTTTTT.

The chain links TRBV28 to TRBJ1-3; the D gene is possibly TRBD1 (5 bases). V was cut by 7 bases and J by 0 bases, with 10 bases left in between. This CDR3 comprises 14 residues. Germline V gene sequence: CDR1 MDHEN, CDR2 SYDVKM. The chain's CDR3 is CASIEGLSGNTIYF. CDR3 bases: TGTGCCAGCATTGAGGGACTCTCTGGAAACACCATATATTTT.

The J gene is TRBJ1-2, the V gene TRBV7-2, with D maybe TRBD1 (5 bases). The CDR3 is 13 amino acids. Germline V gene sequence: CDR1 SGHTA, CDR2 FQGNSA. Trimming took off 5 bases at V and 2 bases at J, with 9 bases between the two ends. CDR3 nucleotides: TGTGCCAGCAGCCCTCGACAGAACTATGGCTACACCTTC. Amino acid sequence: CASSPRQNYGYTF.

The V call is TRBV28, the J call TRBJ2-5, with a tentative D call TRBD1 (6 bases). This CDR3 is built from 19 residues. Germline loops: CDR1 MDHEN, CDR2 SYDVKM. Trimming cost V 6 bases and J 5 bases, with 31 bases left between them. The CDR3: CASRSPDLTGQTNEETQYF. The CDR3 DNA follows: TGTGCCAGCAGGTCCCCCGATTTAACGGGACAAACTAATGAGGAGACCCAGTACTTC.

The chain links TRBV28 to TRBJ1-5; the match to TRBD1 covers 7 bases. The CDR3 is 19 residues long. Germline lookup yields CDR1 MDHEN and CDR2 SYDVKM. Losses at the gene ends were 5 bases for V and 0 bases for J; bases not matched to a gene: 16. CDR3 DNA sequence: TGTGCCAGCAGTAAGTGGGGGACAGCCAGTCCGTATAGCAATCAGCCCCAGCATTTT. Residues: CASSKWGTASPYSNQPQHF.

V usage is TRBV19 and J usage is TRBJ1-3; no definite D call. In germline, CDR1 is LNHDA, CDR2 SQIVND (reference sequence). V was cut by 3 bases and J by 4 bases, with 7 bases left in between. The CDR3 consists of 13 residues. The CDR3 region is CASSILEGNTIYF. The DNA for the CDR3 is TGTGCCAGTAGTATCCTAGAAGGAAACACCATATATTTT.

This clone has more than one count but fewer than ten. This chain links TRBV9 with TRBJ1-3; D possibly corresponds to TRBD1 (5 bases). Germline V gene sequence: CDR1 SGDLS, CDR2 YYNGEE. CDR3 size: 17 residues. Deletions cut 0 bases from V and 4 bases from J, with 17 bases between. The CDR3 nucleotides read TGTGCCAGCAGCGTAGGTTTCGTCGGGGGACCAGGAAACACCATATATTTT. Translating gives CASSVGFVGGPGNTIYF.

This clone was seen once. The chain joins TRBV19 to TRBJ1-5, with no clear D. There are 14 residues in the CDR3. Germline values: CDR1 LNHDA, CDR2 SQIVND (reference sequence). Trimming left V 3 bases short and J 4 bases short, with 10 bases between. CDR3 loop: CASSMRQPNQPQHF. The CDR3 DNA is TGTGCCAGTAGTATGCGGCAGCCGAATCAGCCCCAGCATTTT.

V is TRBV10-3 and J is TRBJ1-1, with D possibly being TRBD1 (5 bases). With 8 bases removed from V and 3 bases from J, the gap between germline ends came to 10 bases. Germline CDR1 is ENHRY and CDR2 is SYGVKD. This CDR3 region has 12 residues. CDR3 sequence reads: CAIQEGDTEAFF. The CDR3 DNA follows: TGTGCCATCCAAGAAGGGGACACTGAAGCTTTCTTT.

This chain links TRBV5-1 with TRBJ1-1, with TRBD1 matching 9 bases. CDR3 length equals 16 residues. With 2 bases clipped from V and 3 bases from J, the junction kept 8 bases outside the gene matches. Germline-derived CDR1 and CDR2 are SGHRS and YFSETQ. CDR3: CASSFTGGGRDTEAFF. CDR3 in DNA: TGCGCCAGCAGCTTTACAGGGGGCGGCAGGGACACTGAAGCTTTCTTT.

The rearrangement joins TRBV7-2 to TRBJ1-3; no definite D call. The CDR3 extends over 15 amino acids. Germline values: CDR1 SGHTA, CDR2 FQGNSA. V lost 3 bases to trimming and J lost 0 bases, with 9 bases between them. Written as DNA, the CDR3 is TGTGCCAGCAGCTTTGGTAGCAGCTCTGGAAACACCATATATTTT. Amino acids: CASSFGSSSGNTIYF.

The gene calls are TRBV7-2 and TRBJ2-2; D gene ambiguous. CDR3 size: 13 residues. Germline V gene data show CDR1 as SGHTA and CDR2 as FQGNSA. Trimming removed 4 bases from V and 0 bases from J, with 3 bases in between. CDR3 in DNA: TGTGCCAGCAGCTCTCCGAACACCGGGGAGCTGTTTTTT. Translated: CASSSPNTGELFF.

The chain has TRBV5-1 and TRBJ2-1; perhaps TRBD2 as D (6 bases). CDR1 SGHRS and CDR2 YFSETQ come from the germline V gene. Between the trimmed V and J ends, which lost 1 base and 7 bases, there was a span of 18 bases. This CDR3 comprises 16 residues. The CDR3 loop is CASSLFTATTSNEQFF. CDR3 nucleotides: TGCGCCAGCAGCTTGTTTACAGCTACGACTAGTAATGAGCAGTTCTTC. Complete variable domain (other parts from reference TRBV5-1 and TRBJ2-1): KAGVTQTPRYLIKTRGQQVTLSCSPISGHRSVSWYQQTPGQGLQFLFEYFSETQRNKGNFPGRFSGRQFSNSRSEMNVSTLELGDSALYLCASSLFTATTSNEQFFGPGTRLTVL.

This sequence joins TRBV11-2 and TRBJ1-1, with TRBD1 matching 10 bases. V dropped 1 base and J dropped 6; count of bases not matched to a gene: 2. The CDR3 consists of 14 residues. Germline V gives CDR1 SGHAT, CDR2 FQNNGV. DNA for the CDR3: TGTGCCAGCAGCTTAGGGGGACAGGGGTCTGAAGCTTTCTTT. It translates to CASSLGGQGSEAFF.

The chain is built from TRBV4-1 and TRBJ2-2; 7 bases are a match to TRBD1. Germline values: CDR1 MGHRA, CDR2 YSYEKL. CDR3 size: 16 residues. The trim removed 1 base at V and 8 bases at J, leaving 10 bases unmatched. The CDR3 sequence: CASSQVIQGNTGELFF. DNA of the CDR3: TGCGCCAGCAGCCAAGTCATACAGGGGAATACGGGGGAGCTGTTTTTT.